This TCR beta chain was profiled in a study of identical twins. This clonotype appeared many times. Its cognate antigen is unknown. Germline CDR1 and CDR2: SEHNR and FQNEAQ (reference sequence). The trim removed 1 base at V and 0 bases at J, leaving 1 base unmatched. The CDR3 has 15 residues. TCRdb called the 5' RACE reads again in MiXCR, with one record for every CDR3 protein. Of 1.5 million to 2 million distinct CDR3 sequences listed, around a third are singletons. Study-wide findings and caveats: Sharing of beta out-of-frame sequences by twins showed a weaker excess. Cross-sectional statistics underpinned the conclusions; the same donors were not followed. Some out-of-frame alpha sequences were shared by twins, and these showed excess low generation probability. Insertions were reduced in abundant cord blood beta clonotypes but not in memory repertoires.

The J gene is TRBJ1-1, the V gene TRBV7-9; 8 positions agree with TRBD1. Material: cord blood. The sequence derives from a newborn girl in good health. The CDR3 region has the DNA TGTGCCAGCAGCTTAGGACAGGGGATGAACACTGAAGCTTTCTTT. As protein: CASSLGQGMNTEAFF.